The 27 T cell receptor beta chains presented below share a single source sample, sequenced in a study of T-cell reconstitution after alpha-beta-depleted transplantation in children. It was with unique molecular identifiers that the TCRbeta library was prepared. TCRdb re-called the PCR reads through MiXCR, storing one row per CDR3 protein. The table records about 400,000 distinct CDR3 sequences, 15% to 20% of them present only once. This specimen was PBMCs, mostly from graft donor cells, taken 360 days after TCRalphabeta/CD19-depleted stem cell transplant. Source of these receptors: a boy in the first two years of life who had a stem cell transplant for Wiskott-Aldrich syndrome, so the T cells may come from the graft donor.

The chain uses TRBV24-1 and TRBJ2-1; 10 positions match TRBD1. V lost 3 bases and J lost 6; bases outside the gene matches: 7. The V gene's germline CDR1 is KGHDR and CDR2 SFDVKD. This CDR3 has 16 residues. As DNA, the CDR3 is TGTGCCACCAGTGATCCGGGACAGGGGATGATCAATGAGCAGTTCTTC. Translation: CATSDPGQGMINEQFF.

The gene calls are TRBV5-1 and TRBJ2-7, with D possibly called TRBD1 or TRBD2 (6 bases each). V lost 1 base, J lost 2 bases, and 16 bases lay in between. The CDR3 length is 16 residues. Looked up from germline, CDR1 is SGHRS and CDR2 is YFSETQ. As DNA, the CDR3 is TGCGCCAGCAGCTTGACAAAAGGGGGGAAGCCCTACGAGCAGTACTTC. It encodes CASSLTKGGKPYEQYF.

The table lists this clonotype with a few counts. The gene calls are TRBV29-1 and TRBJ2-3; TRBD2 might be the D (6 bases). CDR1 is SQVTM, CDR2 ANQGSEA, per germline. Trimming removed 3 bases from V and 0 bases from J, with 10 bases in between. The CDR3 has 14 amino acids. As DNA, the CDR3 is TGCAGCGTTGATGGGGGGATTAGCACAGATACGCAGTATTTT. Encoded protein: CSVDGGISTDTQYF.

This clonotype was counted only a few times. The chain recombines TRBV5-1 with TRBJ2-1, with D perhaps matching TRBD2 (7 bases). Trimming cost V 4 bases and J 1 base, with 24 bases left between them. Per germline, CDR1 SGHRS and CDR2 YFSETQ. The CDR3 is 19 amino acids. CDR3 nucleotides: TGCGCCAGCAGCCTGGGTGGGGGGGCATCACATAGGTCCTACAATGAGCAGTTCTTC. Residues: CASSLGGGASHRSYNEQFF. Together with reference TRBV5-1 and TRBJ2-1, the CDR3 gives the full variable domain: KAGVTQTPRYLIKTRGQQVTLSCSPISGHRSVSWYQQTPGQGLQFLFEYFSETQRNKGNFPGRFSGRQFSNSRSEMNVSTLELGDSALYLCASSLGGGASHRSYNEQFFGPGTRLTVL.

The chain carries TRBV5-1 and TRBJ2-1; D may be TRBD2 (7 bases). This CDR3 comprises 17 residues. V was cut by 1 base and J by 0 bases, with 14 bases left in between. Germline V CDR1 and CDR2: SGHRS, YFSETQ. The CDR3 sequence: CASSLLGGPSSYNEQFF. The DNA of the CDR3 is TGCGCCAGCAGCTTGTTGGGGGGGCCGAGCTCCTACAATGAGCAGTTCTTC.

This sequence joins TRBV28 and TRBJ2-7, with D tentatively TRBD2 (6 bases). V shed 3 bases and J shed 2 bases, with 14 bases lying between them. This CDR3 comprises 15 residues. From germline, CDR1 is MDHEN and CDR2 SYDVKM. CDR3 protein: CASSFGEATPYEQYF. The CDR3 coding sequence is TGTGCCAGCAGTTTTGGGGAGGCGACGCCCTACGAGCAGTACTTC.

This clonotype turned up a few times. The chain links TRBV30 to TRBJ2-2; unclear D gene. CDR1 GTSNPN and CDR2 SVGIG come from the germline V gene (reference sequence). The V end lost 0 bases, the J end lost 4 bases, and 9 bases lay between the germline ends. The CDR3 length is 14 residues. CDR3: CAWSVLRTTGELFF. CDR3 DNA sequence: TGTGCCTGGAGTGTACTCCGCACCACCGGGGAGCTGTTTTTT.

The J gene is TRBJ2-1, the V gene TRBV25-1; 14 nucleotides align to TRBD2. Germline V gives CDR1 MGHDK, CDR2 SYGVNS. CDR3 size: 17 residues. The junction had 6 bases not matched to a gene; V was cut back by 1 base and J by 7 bases. As DNA, the CDR3 is TGTGCCAGCAGTGAATTCGGGACTAGCGGGAGAACAAATGAGCAGTTCTTC. Its protein product is CASSEFGTSGRTNEQFF.

The chain carries TRBV7-7 and TRBJ2-1; D unclear. The CDR3 loop spans 14 amino acids. Germline CDR1 and CDR2: SSHAT and FNYEAQ (reference sequence). V dropped 2 bases and J dropped 3 bases, with 8 bases sitting between them. CDR3 nucleotides: TGTGCCAGCAGCTTAAATGATATCTACAATGAGCAGTTCTTC. Protein sequence: CASSLNDIYNEQFF.

Turning to this clonotype: A junction end diverges from the germline sequence, so it may reflect a read error. V gene TRBV12-3 or TRBV12-4 combines with J gene TRBJ2-4; D call uncertain. This CDR3 contains 12 residues. The CDR3 DNA reads TGTGCCAGCAGGATACAGAAGAGCTTACTTCATTTC. Translated, it gives CASRIQKSLLHF.

V gene TRBV15 combines with J gene TRBJ2-1, with D tentatively TRBD2 (5 bases). V was shortened by 1 base and J by 0 bases, with 10 bases between the two germline ends. Germline V gene sequence: CDR1 LNHNV, CDR2 YYDKDF (reference sequence). The CDR3 covers 16 residues. CDR3 loop: CATSRGRRSSYNEQFF. The DNA for the CDR3 is TGTGCCACCAGCAGAGGGAGGAGGAGCTCCTACAATGAGCAGTTCTTC.

The chain couples TRBV12-3 or TRBV12-4 to TRBJ2-4; perhaps TRBD2 as D (6 bases). The CDR3 is 14 residues long. Trimming pared 7 bases from V and 6 bases from J, leaving 16 bases between. The CDR3, as DNA: TGTGCCAGCAACCCGCGGGGTTGGGGAAACATTCAGTACTTC. Protein sequence: CASNPRGWGNIQYF.

At least ten counts were recorded for this clonotype. The chain combines TRBV11-2 with TRBJ2-7; the match to TRBD1 covers 10 bases. This CDR3 has 15 amino acids. V was clipped by 2 bases and J by 1 base; unmatched bases: 2. CDR1 is SGHAT, CDR2 FQNNGV, per germline. The CDR3 loop is CASSLRDRGSYEQYF. CDR3 DNA sequence: TGTGCCAGCAGCTTACGGGACAGGGGTTCCTACGAGCAGTACTTC.

This clonotype was observed a handful of times. The CDR3 DNA sequence: TGCAGCGTCCGGACAGGAGATTCTAACTATGGCTACACCTTC. The encoded protein is CSVRTGDSNYGYTF. The rearrangement links TRBV29-1 to TRBJ1-2; 7 nucleotides align to TRBD1. V shed 6 bases, J shed 0 bases, and the junction held 7 bases outside the gene matches. The germline V gene has CDR1 SQVTM and CDR2 ANQGSEA. The CDR3 spans 14 residues. The variable domain in full, completed from reference TRBV29-1 and TRBJ1-2, reads SAVISQKPSRDICQRGTSLTIQCQVDSQVTMMFWYRQQPGQSLTLIATANQGSEATYESGFVIDKFPISRPNLTFSTLTVSNMSPEDSSIYLCSVRTGDSNYGYTFGSGTRLTVV.

The chain is built from TRBV7-9 and TRBJ1-4; the D gene is possibly TRBD1 (6 bases). The length of the CDR3 is 15 residues. Looked up from germline, CDR1 is SEHNR and CDR2 is FQNEAQ (reference sequence). With 1 base removed from V and 8 bases from J, the gap between germline ends came to 14 bases. The CDR3 here is CASSLGGPGQEKLFF. The CDR3 DNA reads as TGTGCCAGCAGCTTAGGTGGCCCGGGACAAGAAAAACTGTTTTTT.

A few counts support this clonotype. J is TRBJ2-2 and V is TRBV6-2 or TRBV6-3; D may be TRBD2 (5 bases). V dropped 6 bases and J dropped 6 bases, with 5 bases sitting between them. The CDR3 extends over 11 amino acids. Per germline, CDR1 MNHEY and CDR2 SVGEGT. The CDR3 here is CASRGAGELFF. In nucleotides, the CDR3 is TGTGCCAGCAGGGGAGCCGGGGAGCTGTTTTTT.

The chain uses TRBV18 and TRBJ2-7; 8 bases are shared with TRBD1. Germline values: CDR1 KGHSH, CDR2 LQKENI. Losses at the gene ends were 3 bases for V and 10 bases for J; bases not matched to a gene: 2. The CDR3 is 11 residues long. In DNA form, the CDR3 reads TGTGCCAGCTCACCCGGGACAGGACAGTACTTC. Its protein product is CASSPGTGQYF.

This clonotype turned up a few times. The rearrangement links TRBV29-1 to TRBJ2-5; D tentatively fits TRBD1 or TRBD2 (6 bases each). CDR1 SQVTM and CDR2 ANQGSEA come from the germline V gene. The V end lost 5 bases, the J end lost 5 bases, and 18 bases lay between the germline ends. The CDR3 has 14 amino acids. The CDR3 bases are TGCAGCGTTCCTCGGGGGCCGTTGGGGGAGACCCAGTACTTC. Translating it yields CSVPRGPLGETQYF.

This clonotype was observed a handful of times. This rearrangement joins TRBV7-9 to TRBJ1-2; D is uncertain. Germline loops: CDR1 SEHNR, CDR2 FQNEAQ (reference sequence). CDR3 size: 12 residues. Trimming cost V 5 bases and J 5 bases, with 9 bases left between them. DNA of the CDR3: TGTGCCAGCAGCCAGATAGAGTATGGCTACACCTTC. It translates to CASSQIEYGYTF.

This clonotype came up a few times. The chain has TRBV14 and TRBJ1-4; D call uncertain. This CDR3 spans 13 amino acids. Per germline, CDR1 SGHDN and CDR2 FVKESK. Trimming removed 4 bases at V and 6 bases at J, with 9 bases between. CDR3 in amino acids: CASSPGYDEKLFF. The CDR3 nucleotides are TGTGCCAGCAGCCCGGGATACGATGAAAAACTGTTTTTT.

This clonotype has only a few counts. CDR3 protein: CASSNRGNYYYEQYF. The DNA of the CDR3 is TGTGCCAGCAGCAATCGTGGGAACTACTACTACGAGCAGTACTTC. This rearrangement joins TRBV6-2 or TRBV6-3 to TRBJ2-7; D not certain. Trimming took off 6 bases at V and 3 bases at J, with 18 bases between the two ends. In germline, CDR1 is MNHEY, CDR2 SVGEGT. This CDR3 has 15 residues.

The chain joins TRBV4-1 to TRBJ1-1; 10 bases are a match to TRBD1. The V segment lost 4 bases and the J segment 3 bases; nucleotides outside the gene matches: 8. The CDR3 is 16 amino acids. CDR1 is MGHRA, CDR2 YSYEKL, per germline. The CDR3 DNA is TGCGCCAGCAGCCTCCGACAGGGGGCCTTAGACACTGAAGCTTTCTTT. This sequence encodes CASSLRQGALDTEAFF.

The rearrangement joins TRBV5-1 to TRBJ1-6, with 8 bases fitting TRBD1. There are 15 residues in the CDR3. J was trimmed by 6 bases and V by 4 bases; bases with no gene match: 6. The germline V gene has CDR1 SGHRS and CDR2 YFSETQ. The CDR3 coding sequence is TGCGCCAGCAGCCTATGGGACAGGTCTAATTCACCCCTCCACTTT. Translated, it gives CASSLWDRSNSPLHF.

The chain's CDR3 is CASSLDGVSYEQYF. Written as DNA, the CDR3 is TGTGCCAGCAGCTTAGACGGCGTTTCCTACGAGCAGTACTTC. The gene calls are TRBV7-9 and TRBJ2-7, with D uncertain. V was pared by 1 base and J by 1 base, with 8 bases between. The CDR3 is 14 amino acids. Germline V gene data show CDR1 as SEHNR and CDR2 as FQNEAQ (reference sequence). Full variable domain (remainder filled in from reference TRBV7-9 and TRBJ2-7): DTGVSQNPRHKITKRGQNVTFRCDPISEHNRLYWYRQTLGQGPEFLTYFQNEAQLEKSRLLSDRFSAERPKGSFSTLEIQRTEQGDSAMYLCASSLDGVSYEQYFGPGTRLTVT.

Note on this clonotype: This may be a read error: a much more frequent sequence differs by one nucleotide. The chain couples TRBV12-3 or TRBV12-4 to TRBJ2-7, with D possibly called TRBD1 or TRBD2 (6 bases each). The CDR3 length is 15 residues. With 6 bases removed from V and 3 bases from J, the gap between germline ends came to 18 bases. The CDR3 region has the DNA TGTGCCAGCAGGCTCAGGGCTGGGGGGCTCTACGAGCAGTACTTC. Its translation: CASRLRAGGLYEQYF.

This clonotype came up a few times. This rearrangement joins TRBV12-3 or TRBV12-4 to TRBJ1-2, with a tentative D call TRBD1 (5 bases). V was clipped by 4 bases and J by 2 bases, with 8 bases between them. The CDR3 runs to 13 residues. The CDR3 reads CASSWAGNYGYTF. CDR3 DNA: TGTGCCAGCAGTTGGGCAGGGAACTATGGCTACACCTTC.

This clonotype was counted many times. The V and J genes are TRBV3-1 and TRBJ2-6; 8 positions match TRBD1. CDR1 is LGHDT and CDR2 is YNNKEL in the germline V gene (reference sequence). The CDR3 extends over 16 amino acids. Trimming took 5 bases from V and 4 from J; bases not matched to a gene: 7. This CDR3 is CASSYRTGTGANVLTF. CDR3 in DNA: TGTGCCAGCAGCTACCGGACAGGGACAGGGGCCAACGTCCTGACTTTC. Using reference TRBV3-1 and TRBJ2-6 for the parts outside the CDR3, the full variable domain is DTAVSQTPKYLVTQMGNDKSIKCEQNLGHDTMYWYKQDSKKFLKIMFSYNNKELIINETVPNRFSPKSPDKAHLNLHINSLELGDSAVYFCASSYRTGTGANVLTFGAGSRLTVL.